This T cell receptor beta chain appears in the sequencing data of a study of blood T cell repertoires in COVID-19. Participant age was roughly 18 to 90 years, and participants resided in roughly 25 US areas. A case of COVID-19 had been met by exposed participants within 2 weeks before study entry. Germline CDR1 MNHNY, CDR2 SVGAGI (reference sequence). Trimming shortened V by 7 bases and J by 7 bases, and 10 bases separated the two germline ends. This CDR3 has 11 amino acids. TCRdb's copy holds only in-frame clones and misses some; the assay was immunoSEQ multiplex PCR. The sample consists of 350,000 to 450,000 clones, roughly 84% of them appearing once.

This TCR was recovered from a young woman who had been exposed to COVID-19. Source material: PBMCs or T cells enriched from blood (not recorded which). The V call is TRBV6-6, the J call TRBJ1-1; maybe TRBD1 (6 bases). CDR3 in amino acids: CASTLDSEAFF. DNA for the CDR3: TGTGCCAGCACCCTGGACAGTGAAGCTTTCTTT.